The clone carrying this T cell receptor (beta chain) occurred a few times. Its antigen is undetermined. TCRdb reprocessed the 5' RACE reads via MiXCR and lists one record per CDR3 protein. The table records just over 95,000 distinct CDR3 sequences, around 3.3% of them present only once. The CDR3 runs to 15 residues. V was cut by 1 base and J by 8 bases, with 20 bases left in between. Germline-derived CDR1 and CDR2 are DFQATT and SNEGSKA (reference sequence). This sample is part of a study of neurological immune-mediated disorders. General study results and limits: Healthy controls had more TCR clonal expansion than multiple sclerosis, which showed the least, whereas HTLV-1-associated myelopathy showed the most.

The chain employs TRBV20-1 and TRBJ1-2; D remains unclear. This receptor was obtained from a woman aged 18-29 years with multiple sclerosis. Sequenced: PBMCs. CDR3 bases: TGCAGTGCTAGAGTCTCCGTGGGCCTGTCCCGAGGCTACACCTTC. Its translation: CSARVSVGLSRGYTF.